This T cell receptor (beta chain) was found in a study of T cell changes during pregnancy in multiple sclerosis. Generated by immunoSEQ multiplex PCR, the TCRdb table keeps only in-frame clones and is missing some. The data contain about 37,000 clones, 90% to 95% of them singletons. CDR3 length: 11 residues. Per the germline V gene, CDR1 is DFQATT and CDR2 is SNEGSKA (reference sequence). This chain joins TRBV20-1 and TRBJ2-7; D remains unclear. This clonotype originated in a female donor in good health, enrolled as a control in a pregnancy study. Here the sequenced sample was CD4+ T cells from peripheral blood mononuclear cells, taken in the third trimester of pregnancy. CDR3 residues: CSAASHYEQYF. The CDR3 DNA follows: TGCAGCGCCGCTAGTCACTACGAGCAGTACTTC.